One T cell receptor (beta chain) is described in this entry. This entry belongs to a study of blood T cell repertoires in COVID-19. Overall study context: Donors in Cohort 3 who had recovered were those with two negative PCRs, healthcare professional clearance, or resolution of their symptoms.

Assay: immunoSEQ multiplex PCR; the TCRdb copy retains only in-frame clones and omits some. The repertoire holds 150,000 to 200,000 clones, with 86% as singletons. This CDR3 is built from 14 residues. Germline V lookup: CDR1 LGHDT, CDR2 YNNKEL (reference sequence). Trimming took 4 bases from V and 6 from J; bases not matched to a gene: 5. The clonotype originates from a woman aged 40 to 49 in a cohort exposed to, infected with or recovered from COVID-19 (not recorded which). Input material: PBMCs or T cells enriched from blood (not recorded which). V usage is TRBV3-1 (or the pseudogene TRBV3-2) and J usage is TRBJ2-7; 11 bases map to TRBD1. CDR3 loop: CASSLGTGGREQYF. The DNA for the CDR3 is TGTGCCAGCAGCCTAGGGACAGGGGGGCGCGAGCAGTACTTC.